This T cell receptor (beta chain) was obtained from a study of blood T cell repertoires in COVID-19 (dated by TCRdb to the early 2020s). Turning to the overall study: Collaborator samples came from the United States, Italy and Spain and covered acute and convalescent phases of COVID-19. Deeply sampled blood TCRbeta repertoires from subjects exposed to, actively infected with, or recovered from COVID-19 were included in the dataset. A de-identified subject ID, COVID-19 status, age in years and sex were almost always included in the sample metadata. Where available, HLA class I and class II types were obtained from metadata supplied by the sample provider rather than from assay-based typing. A freely available public database, intended as a resource for researchers studying the immune response to SARS-CoV-2, is where the repertoires were released. The prospective study material was composed of cDNA or gDNA derived from T cells, B-cell-depleted T cells, or PBMCs. Samples came from the ongoing ImmuneRACE study (first 160 participants) plus 1,254 subjects from 6 global collaborators.

Each collaborating institution followed its own protocols to collect whole blood in K2EDTA tubes. For TCRbeta analysis, collaborators shipped samples in one of three forms: frozen whole blood, isolated PBMCs, or DNA extracted from either of those sample types. TCRbeta CDR3 regions were amplified from genomic DNA using the immunoSEQ Assay, a bias-controlled multiplex PCR. Regarding the original processing steps: Nucleated cell counts per sample were estimated from amplification of reference gene primers within the assay. To quantify the absolute abundance of each unique TCRbeta CDR3 rearrangement, sequence reads were collapsed and filtered. For each sample, productive Simpson clonality was calculated as the square root of Simpson's diversity index across productive rearrangements. The clones in this table, taken by TCRdb from immuneACCESS, are in-frame only. Not every clone is retained; where verified, under half of the shortfall comes from an unresolved V gene, and the cause of the rest is unknown. The V and J calls and clone size are taken from that table; D and trimming were inferred from the DNA. The sample has approximately 200,000 clones on record, about 88% of them singletons. The ten largest clonotypes hold less than 3% of the sample.

The CDR3 runs 12 amino acids, cysteine and phenylalanine included. Only the CDR3 region is kept as DNA, spanning 36 bases read in frame from base 1. For this chain, trimming is 6 bases at the V end and 8 bases at the J end, and the number of junction bases without a gene match is 4. CDR1 and CDR2 (MNHEY, SVGAGI) derive from the germline V gene. General study outcomes and caveats: How much clinical and demographic metadata was included differed by source and by participant, and the metadata was provided uncurated.

Note on this clone: Its cognate antigen has yet to be identified. Per-base quality was not reported, and no clone a single base away is much larger than it.

The chain is assembled from TRBV6-5 and TRBJ2-1, and TRBD2 matches 7 of the central bases. The material sequenced was peripheral blood. The receptor was isolated from a woman aged 30 to 39 with active or convalescent COVID-19. The bases read TGTGCCAGCAGAGGGGAGGGCTATGAGCAGTTCTTC. Translation gives CASRGEGYEQFF.